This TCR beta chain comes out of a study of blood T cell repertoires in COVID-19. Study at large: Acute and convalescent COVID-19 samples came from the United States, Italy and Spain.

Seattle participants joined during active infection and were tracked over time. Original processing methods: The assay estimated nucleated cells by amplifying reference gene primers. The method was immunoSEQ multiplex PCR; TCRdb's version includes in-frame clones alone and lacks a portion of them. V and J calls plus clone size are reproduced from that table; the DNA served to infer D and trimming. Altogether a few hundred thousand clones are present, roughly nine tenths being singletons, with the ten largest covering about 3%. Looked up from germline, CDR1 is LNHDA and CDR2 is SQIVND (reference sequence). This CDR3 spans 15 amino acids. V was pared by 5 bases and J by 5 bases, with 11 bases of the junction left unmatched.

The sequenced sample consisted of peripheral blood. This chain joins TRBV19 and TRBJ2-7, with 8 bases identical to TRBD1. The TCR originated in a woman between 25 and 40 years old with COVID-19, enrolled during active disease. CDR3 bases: TGTGCCAGTAGTCCGCGAACCGGGACAGGTCACGAGCAGTACTTC. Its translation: CASSPRTGTGHEQYF.